This passage covers 17 T cell receptor beta chains from one sample sequenced in a study of human thymus T cells. Thymic resections from corrective heart surgery supplied the tissue. Libraries were prepared by immunoSEQ multiplex PCR; TCRdb keeps only in-frame clonotypes and omits some of them. Of about 130,000 clones listed, around 95% were seen once; the top ten hold 0.02% to 0.03%. Sequenced: thymus tissue. Receptors originate from a boy under two years old with a congenital heart defect but otherwise immunologically healthy.

V and J are TRBV14 and TRBJ1-2, with 7 bases fitting TRBD1. This CDR3 is 17 amino acids long. After removal of 2 bases from V and 0 bases from J, the junction contained 9 bases not matched to a gene. Germline V gene sequence: CDR1 SGHDN, CDR2 FVKESK. DNA for the CDR3: TGTGCCAGCAGCCAAAAACAGGGGAGGAGTTCTAACTATGGCTACACCTTC. It specifies CASSQKQGRSSNYGYTF.

The chain recombines TRBV7-6 with TRBJ1-6; weak D call: TRBD1 (5 bases). Germline values: CDR1 SGHVS, CDR2 FNYEAQ. Trimming pared 4 bases from V and 6 bases from J, leaving 10 bases between. The CDR3 sequence is 14 residues long. DNA of the CDR3: TGTGCCAGCAGCTCCAGGGTTTCTAATTCACCCCTCCACTTT. It yields the protein CASSSRVSNSPLHF. The variable domain in full, completed from reference TRBV7-6 and TRBJ1-6, reads GAGVSQSPRYKVTKRGQDVALRCDPISGHVSLYWYRQALGQGPEFLTYFNYEAQQDKSGLPNDRFSAERPEGSISTLTIQRTEQRDSAMYRCASSSRVSNSPLHFGNGTRLTVT.

The gene calls are TRBV5-6 and TRBJ2-4; TRBD2 aligns across 10 bases. Looked up from germline, CDR1 is SGHDT and CDR2 is YYEEEE. This CDR3 has 12 residues. The ends lost 4 bases at V and 12 bases at J; junction bases unmatched: 4. CDR3 in amino acids: CASSITSGAQYF. The CDR3, as DNA: TGTGCCAGCAGCATTACTAGCGGGGCTCAGTACTTC.

The chain carries TRBV29-1 and TRBJ2-1; 14 nucleotides match TRBD2. With V trimmed by 5 bases and J by 3 bases, 12 bases remained unmatched. This CDR3 spans 18 amino acids. Germline V lookup: CDR1 SQVTM, CDR2 ANQGSEA. CDR3 protein: CSVSSGTSGGLFYNEQFF. The CDR3 DNA reads TGCAGCGTTTCTTCCGGGACTAGCGGGGGCCTCTTCTACAATGAGCAGTTCTTC.

The chain is built from TRBV7-2 and TRBJ2-7, with D maybe TRBD2 (5 bases). Germline-derived CDR1 and CDR2 are SGHTA and FQGNSA. The V gene lost 5 bases and the J gene lost 2 bases, with 13 bases spanning the gap. CDR3 length: 14 residues. CDR3 bases: TGTGCCAGCAGCCGCGGACTGCCCCCCTACGAGCAGTACTTC. Its translation is CASSRGLPPYEQYF. Variable domain in full (rest from reference TRBV7-2 and TRBJ2-7): GAGVSQSPSNKVTEKGKDVELRCDPISGHTALYWYRQSLGQGLEFLIYFQGNSAPDKSGLPSDRFSAERTGGSVSTLTIQRTQQEDSAVYLCASSRGLPPYEQYFGPGTRLTVT.

This chain connects TRBV5-6 to TRBJ2-3; 15 nucleotides line up with TRBD2. CDR1 SGHDT and CDR2 YYEEEE come from the germline V gene. The CDR3 has 19 residues. J gave up 6 bases and V 1 base, and 12 bases lay outside the gene matches. CDR3 nucleotide sequence: TGTGCCAGCAGCTTGCATTTTCTTCTTGGGACTAGCGGGGGGGATACGCAGTATTTT. Its translation is CASSLHFLLGTSGGDTQYF.

A few counts support this clone. The chain couples TRBV28 to TRBJ1-6, with D unresolved. V was clipped by 5 bases and J by 8 bases, with 10 bases between them. Germline CDR1 and CDR2: MDHEN and SYDVKM. This CDR3 region has 13 residues. CDR3 in DNA: TGTGCCAGCAGTCCAATGCAGGATTCACCCCTCCACTTT. This gives the protein CASSPMQDSPLHF. The full variable domain, rest sourced from reference TRBV28 and TRBJ1-6, is DVKVTQSSRYLVKRTGEKVFLECVQDMDHENMFWYRQDPGLGLRLIYFSYDVKMKEKGDIPEGYSVSREKKERFSLILESASTNQTSMYLCASSPMQDSPLHFGNGTRLTVT.

The chain couples TRBV7-9 to TRBJ2-1; 14 bases are a match to TRBD2. Trimming at V came to 2 bases and at J to 5 bases, leaving 5 bases not matched to a gene. Germline lookup yields CDR1 SEHNR and CDR2 FQNEAQ (reference sequence). The CDR3 extends over 17 amino acids. CDR3 DNA: TGTGCCAGCAGCTTACGTGGGACTAGCGGGGGAGACAATGAGCAGTTCTTC. It is translated as CASSLRGTSGGDNEQFF.

This clone was seen just once. The gene calls are TRBV4-2 and TRBJ1-5; TRBD1 matches at 10 bases. CDR3 length equals 17 residues. Germline values: CDR1 LGHNA, CDR2 YNFKEQ. V was clipped by 6 bases and J by 0 bases; unmatched bases: 8. CDR3 coding DNA: TGTGCCAGCAGACCTACCGGGACAGGGGATAGCAATCAGCCCCAGCATTTT. It specifies CASRPTGTGDSNQPQHF.

This chain uses TRBV4-1 with TRBJ1-2; D gene ambiguous. V lost 0 bases to trimming and J lost 3 bases, with 17 bases between them. This CDR3 is built from 17 residues. Germline V gene lookup returns CDR1 MGHRA and CDR2 YSYEKL. In DNA, the CDR3 is TGCGCCAGCAGCCAAGATATAGGAGGGCCTGACGACTATGGCTACACCTTC. Encoded protein: CASSQDIGGPDDYGYTF.

The genes are TRBV28 and TRBJ2-3, with D possibly being TRBD2 (6 bases). There are 16 residues in the CDR3. The germline V gene encodes CDR1 MDHEN and CDR2 SYDVKM. Trimming took off 8 bases at V and 2 bases at J, with 20 bases between the two ends. The CDR3 sequence: CASLGWAGPYTDTQYF. Written as DNA, the CDR3 is TGTGCCAGCCTCGGGTGGGCGGGACCTTACACAGATACGCAGTATTTT.

The V and J genes are TRBV6-9 and TRBJ1-1; no firm D call. Trimming removed 4 bases at V and 1 base at J, with 10 bases between. The CDR3 has 14 amino acids. The germline CDR1 and CDR2 sequences are MNHGY and SVAAGI. CDR3 sequence: CASSSFVPNTEAFF. The CDR3 DNA is TGTGCCAGCAGTTCCTTCGTTCCGAACACTGAAGCTTTCTTT.

The sample holds a few counts of this clone. This chain connects TRBV4-1 to TRBJ1-5; tentative D call: TRBD1 (6 bases). Germline-derived CDR1 and CDR2 are MGHRA and YSYEKL. This CDR3 has 15 residues. Trimming stripped 5 bases from V and 4 bases from J, with 15 bases between. The CDR3 protein is CASSSLGGTNQPQHF. DNA for the CDR3: TGCGCCAGCAGCTCTCTAGGGGGGACTAATCAGCCCCAGCATTTT.

The chain is built from TRBV27 and TRBJ1-4; the D is unclear. The germline V gene has CDR1 MNHEY and CDR2 SMNVEV (reference sequence). The length of the CDR3 is 16 residues. The V gene lost 4 bases and the J gene lost 1 base, with 13 bases spanning the gap. This chain's CDR3 is CASSSRSSVTNEKLFF. The CDR3 coding sequence is TGTGCCAGCAGTTCCCGTTCCTCGGTAACTAATGAAAAACTGTTTTTT.

The chain uses TRBV5-6 and TRBJ2-2, with TRBD1 as a possible D gene (6 bases). CDR1 SGHDT and CDR2 YYEEEE come from the germline V gene. The V end was cut by 4 bases, the J end by 0 bases, with 7 bases between. The CDR3 is made up of 14 amino acids. The CDR3 spells CASSRQANTGELFF. The CDR3 nucleotides read TGTGCCAGCAGCAGACAGGCGAACACCGGGGAGCTGTTTTTT.

This sequence joins TRBV30 and TRBJ2-7; D uncertain. Trimming removed 0 bases at V and 5 bases at J, with 8 bases between. The CDR3 is 12 amino acids. CDR1 and CDR2 (germline): GTSNPN, SVGIG (reference sequence). CDR3: CAWSVLGDEQYF. The CDR3 bases are TGTGCCTGGAGTGTTCTTGGGGACGAGCAGTACTTC. Supplemented by reference TRBV30 and TRBJ2-7, the full variable domain reads SQTIHQWPATLVQPVGSPLSLECTVEGTSNPNLYWYRQAAGRGLQLLFYSVGIGQISSEVPQNLSASRPQDRQFILSSKKLLLSDSGFYLCAWSVLGDEQYFGPGTRLTVT.

The chain has TRBV30 and TRBJ1-4; no clear D gene. The CDR3 is 13 amino acids. In germline, CDR1 is GTSNPN, CDR2 SVGIG (reference sequence). Trimming left V 4 bases short and J 8 bases short, with 14 bases between. The CDR3 reads CAWNRRNEEKLFF. The CDR3 DNA sequence: TGTGCCTGGAACCGCAGGAATGAAGAAAAACTGTTTTTT.